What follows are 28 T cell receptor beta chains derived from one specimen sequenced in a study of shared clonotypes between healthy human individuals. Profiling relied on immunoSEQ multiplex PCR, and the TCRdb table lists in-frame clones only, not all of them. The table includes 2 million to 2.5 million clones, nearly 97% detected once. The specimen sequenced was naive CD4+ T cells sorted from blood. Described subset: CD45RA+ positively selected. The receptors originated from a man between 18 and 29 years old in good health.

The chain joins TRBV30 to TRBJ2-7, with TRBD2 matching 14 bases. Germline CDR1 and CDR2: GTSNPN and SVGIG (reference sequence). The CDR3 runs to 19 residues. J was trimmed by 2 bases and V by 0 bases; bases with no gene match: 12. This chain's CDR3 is CAWSVYRTSGRTQAYEQYF. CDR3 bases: TGTGCCTGGAGTGTATACCGGACTAGCGGGAGGACCCAAGCCTACGAGCAGTACTTC.

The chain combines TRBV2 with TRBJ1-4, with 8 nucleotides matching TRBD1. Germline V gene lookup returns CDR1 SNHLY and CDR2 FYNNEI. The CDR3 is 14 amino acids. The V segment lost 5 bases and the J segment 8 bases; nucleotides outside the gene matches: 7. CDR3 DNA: TGTGCCAGCAGTTCAGACAGGGGAAGCGAAAAACTGTTTTTT. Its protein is CASSSDRGSEKLFF.

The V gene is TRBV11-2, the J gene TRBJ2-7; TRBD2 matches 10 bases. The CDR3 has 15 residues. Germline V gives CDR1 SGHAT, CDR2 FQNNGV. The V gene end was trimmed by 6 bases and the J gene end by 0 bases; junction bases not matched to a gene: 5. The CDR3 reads CASRNSGGPSYEQYF. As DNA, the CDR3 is TGTGCCAGCAGAAATAGCGGGGGGCCCTCCTACGAGCAGTACTTC.

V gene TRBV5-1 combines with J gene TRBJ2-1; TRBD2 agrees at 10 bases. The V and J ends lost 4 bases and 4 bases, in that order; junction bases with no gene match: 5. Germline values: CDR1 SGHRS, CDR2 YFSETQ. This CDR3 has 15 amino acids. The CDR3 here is CASSPGTSEYNEQFF. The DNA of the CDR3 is TGCGCCAGCAGCCCCGGGACTAGCGAATACAATGAGCAGTTCTTC.

The CDR3 loop reads CASSLQGSYEQYF. CDR3 in DNA: TGTGCCAGCTCCCTACAGGGGTCCTACGAGCAGTACTTC. The rearrangement uses TRBV18 and TRBJ2-7; 7 bases match TRBD1. V was clipped by 6 bases and J by 1 base; unmatched bases: 3. This CDR3 contains 13 residues. The germline gives CDR1 KGHSH, CDR2 LQKENI.

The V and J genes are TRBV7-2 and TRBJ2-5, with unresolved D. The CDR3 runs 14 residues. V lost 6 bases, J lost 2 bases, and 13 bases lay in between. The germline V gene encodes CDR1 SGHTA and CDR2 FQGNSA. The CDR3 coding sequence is TGTGCCAGCAGGGAAGGTGGTCTGCAAGAGACCCAGTACTTC. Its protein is CASREGGLQETQYF.

The CDR3 protein is CAISDVGHYEQYF. Written as DNA, the CDR3 is TGTGCCATCAGTGATGTGGGGCACTACGAGCAGTACTTC. V gene TRBV10-3 combines with J gene TRBJ2-7; the D gene is possibly TRBD1 (5 bases). Trimming left V 3 bases short and J 3 bases short, with 9 bases between. The CDR3 is 13 residues long. Germline V gene lookup returns CDR1 ENHRY and CDR2 SYGVKD.

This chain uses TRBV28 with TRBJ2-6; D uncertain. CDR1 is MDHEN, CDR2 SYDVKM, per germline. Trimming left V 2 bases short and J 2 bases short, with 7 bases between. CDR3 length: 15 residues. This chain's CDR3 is CASSLKWAGANVLTF. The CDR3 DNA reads TGTGCCAGCAGTTTAAAGTGGGCTGGGGCCAACGTCCTGACTTTC.

The CDR3 is CASSHTGTGGAARRGYTF. The CDR3, as DNA: TGTGCCAGTAGTCATACCGGGACAGGGGGCGCAGCAAGACGTGGCTACACCTTC. The chain recombines TRBV19 with TRBJ1-2; 12 nucleotides line up with TRBD1. Trimming removed 5 bases from V and 7 bases from J; junction bases left unmatched: 17. This CDR3 has 18 amino acids. Looked up from germline, CDR1 is LNHDA and CDR2 is SQIVND (reference sequence).

CDR3 nucleotides: TGTGCCAGCAGCTTGGGGGTGGACAGGGCCTCCTACGAGCAGTACTTC. Translating gives CASSLGVDRASYEQYF. V gene TRBV5-4 combines with J gene TRBJ2-7, with 8 bases matching TRBD1. Unmatched junction bases numbered 5, after V lost 0 bases and J lost 0 bases. The CDR3 has 16 amino acids. Germline values: CDR1 SGHNT, CDR2 YYREEE (reference sequence).

The CDR3: CASSTRPGQEAYEQYF. In DNA form, the CDR3 reads TGTGCCAGCAGCACTAGACCGGGACAGGAGGCCTACGAGCAGTACTTC. V usage is TRBV7-6 and J usage is TRBJ2-7; TRBD1 matches at 8 bases. There are 16 residues in the CDR3. V lost 5 bases and J lost 2; bases outside the gene matches: 11. CDR1 and CDR2 from the germline V gene are SGHVS and FNYEAQ.

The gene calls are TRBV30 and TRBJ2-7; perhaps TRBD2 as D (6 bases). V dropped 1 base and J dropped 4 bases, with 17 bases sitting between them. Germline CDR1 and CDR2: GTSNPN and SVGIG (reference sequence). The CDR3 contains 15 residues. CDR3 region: CAWSDYGGKGYEQYF. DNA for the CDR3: TGTGCCTGGAGTGACTACGGGGGAAAGGGTTACGAGCAGTACTTC. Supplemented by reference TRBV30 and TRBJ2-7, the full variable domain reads SQTIHQWPATLVQPVGSPLSLECTVEGTSNPNLYWYRQAAGRGLQLLFYSVGIGQISSEVPQNLSASRPQDRQFILSSKKLLLSDSGFYLCAWSDYGGKGYEQYFGPGTRLTVT.

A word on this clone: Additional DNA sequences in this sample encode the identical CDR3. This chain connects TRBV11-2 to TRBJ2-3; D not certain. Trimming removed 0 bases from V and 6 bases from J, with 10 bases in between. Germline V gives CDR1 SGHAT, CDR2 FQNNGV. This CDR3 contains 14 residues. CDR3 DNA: TGTGCCAGCAGCTTAGATCGAGGCCCCGATACGCAGTATTTT. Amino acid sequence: CASSLDRGPDTQYF.

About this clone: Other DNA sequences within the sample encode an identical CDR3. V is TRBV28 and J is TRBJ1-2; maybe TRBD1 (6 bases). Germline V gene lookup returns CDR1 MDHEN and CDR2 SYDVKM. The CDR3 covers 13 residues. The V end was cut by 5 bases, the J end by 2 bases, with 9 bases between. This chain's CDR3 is CASSRQENYGYTF. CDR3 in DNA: TGTGCCAGCAGTAGACAGGAGAACTATGGCTACACCTTC.

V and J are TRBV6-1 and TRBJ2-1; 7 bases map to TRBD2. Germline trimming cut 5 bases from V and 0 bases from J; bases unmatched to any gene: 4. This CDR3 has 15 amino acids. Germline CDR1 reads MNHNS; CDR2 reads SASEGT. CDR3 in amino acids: CASSTAGVSYNEQFF. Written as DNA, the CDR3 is TGTGCCAGCAGTACCGCGGGGGTCTCCTACAATGAGCAGTTCTTC.

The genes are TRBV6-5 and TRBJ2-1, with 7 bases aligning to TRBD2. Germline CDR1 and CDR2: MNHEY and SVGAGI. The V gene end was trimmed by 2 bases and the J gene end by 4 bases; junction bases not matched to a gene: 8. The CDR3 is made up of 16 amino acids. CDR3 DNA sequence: TGTGCCAGCAGTTACCGGAGCGGGGCGGCGTACAATGAGCAGTTCTTC. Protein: CASSYRSGAAYNEQFF.

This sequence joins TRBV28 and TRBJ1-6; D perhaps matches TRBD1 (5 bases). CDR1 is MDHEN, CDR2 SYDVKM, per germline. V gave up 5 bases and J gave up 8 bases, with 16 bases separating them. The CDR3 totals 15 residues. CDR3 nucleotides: TGTGCCAGCAGTCGTTACGGCCAGGGAGATTCACCCCTCCACTTT. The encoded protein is CASSRYGQGDSPLHF.

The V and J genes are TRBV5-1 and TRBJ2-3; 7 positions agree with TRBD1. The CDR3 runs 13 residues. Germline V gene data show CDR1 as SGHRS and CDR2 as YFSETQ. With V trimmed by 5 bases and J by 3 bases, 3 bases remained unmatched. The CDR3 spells CASRVQGTDTQYF. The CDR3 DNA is TGCGCCAGCAGAGTACAGGGGACAGATACGCAGTATTTT.

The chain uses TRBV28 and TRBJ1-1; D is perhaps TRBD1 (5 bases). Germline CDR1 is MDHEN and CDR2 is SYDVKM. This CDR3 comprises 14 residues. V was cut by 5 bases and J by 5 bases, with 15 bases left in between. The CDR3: CASSPRALVTEAFF. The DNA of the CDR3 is TGTGCCAGCAGTCCCAGGGCTCTGGTTACTGAAGCTTTCTTT.

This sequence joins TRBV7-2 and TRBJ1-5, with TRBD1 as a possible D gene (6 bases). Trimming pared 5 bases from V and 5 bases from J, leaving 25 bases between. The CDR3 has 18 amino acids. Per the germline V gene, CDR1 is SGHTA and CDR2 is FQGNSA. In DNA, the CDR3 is TGTGCCAGCAGCCCGACAGGACAAAACAGGGTCAGGGATCAGCCCCAGCATTTT. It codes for CASSPTGQNRVRDQPQHF.

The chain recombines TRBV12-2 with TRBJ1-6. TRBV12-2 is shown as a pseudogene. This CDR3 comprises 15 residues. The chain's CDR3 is CASRFPAGRYSPLHF. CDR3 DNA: TGTGCAAGTCGCTTCCCAGCAGGGAGGTATTCACCCCTCCACTTT.

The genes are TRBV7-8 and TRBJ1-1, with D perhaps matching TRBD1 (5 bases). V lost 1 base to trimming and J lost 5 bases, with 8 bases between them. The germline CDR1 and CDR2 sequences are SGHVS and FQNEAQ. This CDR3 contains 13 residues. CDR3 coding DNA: TGTGCCAGCAGCTTAGATCCAGGGACTGAAGCTTTCTTT. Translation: CASSLDPGTEAFF. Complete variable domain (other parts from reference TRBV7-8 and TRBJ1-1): GAGVSQSPRYKVAKRGQDVALRCDPISGHVSLFWYQQALGQGPEFLTYFQNEAQLDKSGLPSDRFFAERPEGSVSTLKIQRTQQEDSAVYLCASSLDPGTEAFFGQGTRLTVV.

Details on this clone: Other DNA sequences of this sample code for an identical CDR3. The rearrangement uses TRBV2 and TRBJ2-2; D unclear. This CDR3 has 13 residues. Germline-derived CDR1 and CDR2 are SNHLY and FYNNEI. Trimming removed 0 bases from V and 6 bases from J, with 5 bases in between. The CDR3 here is CASSEAEPGELFF. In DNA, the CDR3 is TGTGCCAGCAGTGAAGCTGAGCCCGGGGAGCTGTTTTTT.

The CDR3 region is CASSTVAGQYEQYF. In DNA form, the CDR3 reads TGTGCCAGTAGTACCGTAGCGGGACAATACGAGCAGTACTTC. This chain joins TRBV19 and TRBJ2-7; 8 bases align to TRBD2. The junction had 6 bases not matched to a gene; V was cut back by 4 bases and J by 4 bases. Germline V lookup: CDR1 LNHDA, CDR2 SQIVND (reference sequence). The CDR3 extends over 14 amino acids.

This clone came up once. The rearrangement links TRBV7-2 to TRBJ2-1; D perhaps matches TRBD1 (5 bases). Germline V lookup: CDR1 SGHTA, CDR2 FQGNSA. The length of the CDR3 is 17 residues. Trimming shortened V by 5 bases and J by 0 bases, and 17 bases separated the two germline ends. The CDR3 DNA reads TGTGCCAGCAGCCCAAACAAGGGGTACAGCTCCTACAATGAGCAGTTCTTC. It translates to CASSPNKGYSSYNEQFF. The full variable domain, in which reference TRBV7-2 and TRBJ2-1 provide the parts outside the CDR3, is GAGVSQSPSNKVTEKGKDVELRCDPISGHTALYWYRQSLGQGLEFLIYFQGNSAPDKSGLPSDRFSAERTGGSVSTLTIQRTQQEDSAVYLCASSPNKGYSSYNEQFFGPGTRLTVL.

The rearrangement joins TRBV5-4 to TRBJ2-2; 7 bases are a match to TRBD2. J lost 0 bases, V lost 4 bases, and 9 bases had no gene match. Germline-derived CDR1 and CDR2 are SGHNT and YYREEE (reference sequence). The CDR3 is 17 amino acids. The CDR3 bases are TGTGCCAGCAGCCAATATGGGGGAGGGACGAACACCGGGGAGCTGTTTTTT. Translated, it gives CASSQYGGGTNTGELFF.

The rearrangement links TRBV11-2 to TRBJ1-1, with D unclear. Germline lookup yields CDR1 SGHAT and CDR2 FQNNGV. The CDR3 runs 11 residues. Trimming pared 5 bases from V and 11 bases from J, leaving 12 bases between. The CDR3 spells CASSPDSTAFF. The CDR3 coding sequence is TGTGCCAGCAGCCCGGACTCTACGGCTTTCTTT.

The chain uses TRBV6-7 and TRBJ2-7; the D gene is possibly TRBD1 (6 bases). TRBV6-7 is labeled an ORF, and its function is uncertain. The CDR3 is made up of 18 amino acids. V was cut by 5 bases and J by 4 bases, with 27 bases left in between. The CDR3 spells CASSNYRALGSNQYEQYF. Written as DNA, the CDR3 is TGTGCCAGCAGTAATTACAGGGCGCTGGGTTCCAACCAGTACGAGCAGTACTTC.